This T cell receptor beta chain was sequenced for a study of early T cells in non-severe SARS-CoV-2 infection. Study-wide context: Bulk RNA taken from unsorted whole blood was sequenced, leaving chains unpaired. Study outcomes and limitations: In VDJdb matching, anti-spike CD8 responses were favored while private and CD4 specificities went missing.

Separate cDNA molecules each had unique molecular identifiers attached to them. TCRdb fed the 5' RACE reads into MiXCR, producing one record per CDR3 protein. The data show tens of thousands of distinct CDR3 sequences, about 6.5% seen once. The CDR3 covers 14 residues. The germline V gene encodes CDR1 SNHLY and CDR2 FYNNEI. V lost 6 bases and J 2 bases, leaving 10 bases between the germline ends. Only a few counts were recorded for this clonotype. Its antigen is currently unknown. This clonotype originated in an adult who was a healthcare worker with PCR-confirmed SARS-CoV-2 infection or an uninfected control (not recorded which). Sequencing was performed on whole blood, taken at baseline. The V call is TRBV2, the J call TRBJ2-2; possible D gene TRBD2, 5 bases. CDR3 DNA sequence: TGTGCCAGCAGAGGCGGGTCCAACACCGGGGAGCTGTTTTTT. Its protein is CASRGGSNTGELFF.